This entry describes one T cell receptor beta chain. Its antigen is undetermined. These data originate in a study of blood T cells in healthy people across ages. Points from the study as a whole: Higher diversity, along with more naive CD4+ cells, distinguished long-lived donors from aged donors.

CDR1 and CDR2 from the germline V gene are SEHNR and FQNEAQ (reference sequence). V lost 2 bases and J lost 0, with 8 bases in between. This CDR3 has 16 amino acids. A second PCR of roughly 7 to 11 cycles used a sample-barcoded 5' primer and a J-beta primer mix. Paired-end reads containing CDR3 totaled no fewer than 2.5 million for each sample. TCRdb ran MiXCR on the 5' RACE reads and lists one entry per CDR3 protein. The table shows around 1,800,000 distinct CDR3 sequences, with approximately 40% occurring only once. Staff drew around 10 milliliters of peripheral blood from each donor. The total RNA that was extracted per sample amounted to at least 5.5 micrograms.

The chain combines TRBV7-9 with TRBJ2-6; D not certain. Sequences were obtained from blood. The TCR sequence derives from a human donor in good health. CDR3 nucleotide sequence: TGTGCCAGCAGCTTATCCCACAGCTCTGGGGCCAACGTCCTGACTTTC. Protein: CASSLSHSSGANVLTF.